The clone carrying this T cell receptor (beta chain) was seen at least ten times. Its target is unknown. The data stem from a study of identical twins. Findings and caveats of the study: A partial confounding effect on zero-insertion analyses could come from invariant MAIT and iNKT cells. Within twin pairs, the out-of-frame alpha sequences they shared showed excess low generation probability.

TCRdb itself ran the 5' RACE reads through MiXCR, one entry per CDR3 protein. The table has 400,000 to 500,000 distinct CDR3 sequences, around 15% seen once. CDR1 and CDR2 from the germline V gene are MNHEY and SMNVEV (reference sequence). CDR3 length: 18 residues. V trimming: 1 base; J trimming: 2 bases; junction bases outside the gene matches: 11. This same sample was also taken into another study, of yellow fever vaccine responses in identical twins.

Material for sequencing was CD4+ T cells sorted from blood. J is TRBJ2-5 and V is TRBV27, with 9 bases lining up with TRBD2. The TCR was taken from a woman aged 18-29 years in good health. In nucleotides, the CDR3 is TGTGCCAGCAGTTTATATTCCGCCCTTACTAGCGGGCAAGAGACCCAGTACTTC. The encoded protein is CASSLYSALTSGQETQYF.